What follows are 20 T cell receptor beta chains derived from one specimen sequenced in a study of T cells in Graves' hyperthyroidism and ophthalmopathy. The investigators amplified TCR beta CDR3 regions from RNA transcripts. The HTBI set primed first-round TCR CDR3 RT-PCR. TCRdb re-called the multiplex PCR reads with MiXCR, one entry per CDR3 protein. The sample lists about 350,000 distinct CDR3 sequences, 18% occurring once. The sequenced sample was blood. These receptors all stem from a woman aged 35 to 49 with Graves' ophthalmopathy.

At least ten counts were recorded for this clonotype. The rearrangement links TRBV20-1 to TRBJ2-7; D remains ambiguous. V was pared by 3 bases and J by 2 bases, with 14 bases between. CDR3 size: 14 residues. CDR1 and CDR2 (germline): DFQATT, SNEGSKA (reference sequence). CDR3 nucleotides: TGCAGTGCTAGTCACTATCCCCTGACCTACGAGCAGTACTTC. This gives the protein CSASHYPLTYEQYF.

The sample holds many counts of this clonotype. The chain's CDR3 is CASSSTADPNETQYF. The DNA of the CDR3 is TGTGCCAGCAGCTCCACAGCTGACCCCAATGAGACCCAGTACTTC. The chain has TRBV7-8 and TRBJ2-5; D ambiguous. Germline V gene data show CDR1 as SGHVS and CDR2 as FQNEAQ. V lost 4 bases, J lost 5 bases, and 17 bases lay in between. The length of the CDR3 is 15 residues.

This clonotype showed up many times. The CDR3 sequence: CASSSQGGELFF. The CDR3 DNA reads as TGTGCCAGCAGCTCCCAGGGCGGGGAGCTGTTTTTT. The chain couples TRBV5-4 to TRBJ2-2, with D maybe TRBD1 (5 bases). V shed 3 bases and J shed 7 bases, with 7 bases lying between them. The CDR3 loop spans 12 amino acids. Germline CDR1 reads SGHNT; CDR2 reads YYREEE (reference sequence).

J is TRBJ2-7 and V is TRBV12-3 or TRBV12-4; D is perhaps TRBD1 (5 bases). CDR3 length: 12 amino acids. V was trimmed by 5 bases and J by 7 bases, leaving 12 bases between them. CDR3 sequence: CASSARVGEQYF. CDR3 in DNA: TGTGCCAGCAGTGCCAGGGTGGGTGAGCAGTACTTC.

This clonotype was counted ten times or more. The chain uses TRBV3-1 and TRBJ1-2, with 9 bases aligning to TRBD1. The germline V gene encodes CDR1 LGHDT and CDR2 YNNKEL (reference sequence). V dropped 1 base and J dropped 8; count of bases not matched to a gene: 8. The CDR3 has 15 amino acids. The CDR3 sequence: CASSQAGTGIYGYTF. CDR3 coding DNA: TGTGCCAGCAGCCAAGCAGGGACAGGGATTTACGGCTACACCTTC.

This clonotype has a single count. The gene calls are TRBV4-2 and TRBJ1-6; D is unresolved. Germline V gives CDR1 LGHNA, CDR2 YNFKEQ. CDR3 length equals 17 residues. The V end lost 1 base, the J end lost 0 bases, and 10 bases lay between the germline ends. This CDR3 reads CASSQGEVSSYNSPLHF. In nucleotides, the CDR3 is TGTGCCAGCAGCCAAGGGGAGGTTAGCTCCTATAATTCACCCCTCCACTTT.

This clonotype was detected only once. The genes are TRBV7-2 and TRBJ1-2; perhaps TRBD1 as D (5 bases). The CDR3 extends over 13 amino acids. Germline CDR1 reads SGHTA; CDR2 reads FQGNSA. Trimming removed 5 bases from V and 1 base from J, with 8 bases in between. The CDR3 DNA reads TGTGCCAGCAGCGGGACTGATAACTATGGCTACACCTTC. Protein product: CASSGTDNYGYTF.

This clonotype was counted many times. The chain employs TRBV20-1 and TRBJ2-4; 8 bases align to TRBD1. V was clipped by 6 bases and J by 0 bases; unmatched bases: 13. The CDR3 consists of 17 residues. Germline V gene sequence: CDR1 DFQATT, CDR2 SNEGSKA (reference sequence). The CDR3 sequence: CSAQGAKPVLAKNIQYF. The CDR3 DNA reads as TGCAGTGCCCAGGGGGCGAAACCCGTACTAGCCAAAAACATTCAGTACTTC.

This chain uses TRBV4-2 with TRBJ2-3; D is perhaps TRBD1 (6 bases). Trimming cost V 4 bases and J 2 bases, with 13 bases left between them. CDR1 and CDR2 from the germline V gene are LGHNA and YNFKEQ. CDR3 length equals 15 residues. The CDR3 reads CASSPRRTATDTQYF. CDR3 bases: TGTGCCAGCAGCCCACGAAGGACAGCCACAGATACGCAGTATTTT.

The chain has TRBV12-3 or TRBV12-4 and TRBJ2-6; maybe TRBD1 (5 bases). Between the trimmed V and J ends, which lost 7 bases and 0 bases, there was a span of 10 bases. The CDR3 contains 15 residues. The CDR3 nucleotides read TGTGCCAGCACCAGGGTTTTCTCTGGGGCCAACGTCCTGACTTTC. As protein: CASTRVFSGANVLTF.

The CDR3 region is CASSGASWYQSSYEQYF. DNA of the CDR3: TGCGCCAGTTCCGGGGCGTCGTGGTATCAGAGCTCCTACGAGCAGTACTTC. The chain has TRBV10-2 and TRBJ2-7; tentatively, D is TRBD1 or TRBD2 (5 bases each). Germline V gene lookup returns CDR1 WSHSY and CDR2 SAAADI. V lost 9 bases to trimming and J lost 0 bases, with 24 bases between them. The CDR3 totals 17 residues.

The rearrangement links TRBV6-5 to TRBJ2-2; perhaps TRBD2 as D (5 bases). The CDR3 runs 16 residues. CDR1 MNHEY and CDR2 SVGAGI come from the germline V gene. Trimming removed 0 bases from V and 4 bases from J, with 12 bases in between. The CDR3 loop reads CASSYSPGTATGELFF. CDR3 sequence (DNA): TGTGCCAGCAGTTACTCTCCGGGAACGGCCACCGGGGAGCTGTTTTTT.

This clonotype occurred many times. The chain's CDR3 is CASSPQGLAGRETQYF. In nucleotides, the CDR3 is TGTGCCAGCAGCCCCCAAGGTTTAGCGGGACGAGAGACCCAGTACTTC. This chain uses TRBV7-2 with TRBJ2-5, with 8 bases fitting TRBD2. The germline gives CDR1 SGHTA, CDR2 FQGNSA. CDR3 size: 16 residues. Trimming took 5 bases from V and 4 from J; bases not matched to a gene: 12.

This clonotype was counted many times. The chain employs TRBV7-6 and TRBJ1-1; D gene unclear. The CDR3 contains 14 residues. Trimming shortened V by 2 bases and J by 0 bases, and 7 bases separated the two germline ends. The germline CDR1 and CDR2 sequences are SGHVS and FNYEAQ. DNA for the CDR3: TGTGCCAGCAGCTTATCCAACATGAACACTGAAGCTTTCTTT. This translates into CASSLSNMNTEAFF.

The genes are TRBV5-1 and TRBJ2-4, with TRBD2 as a possible D gene (6 bases). CDR1 is SGHRS and CDR2 is YFSETQ in the germline V gene. The CDR3 spans 14 residues. V dropped 0 bases and J dropped 8 bases, with 12 bases sitting between them. DNA for the CDR3: TGCGCCAGCAGCTTGGTGCGGGGCGCTGACATTCAGTACTTC. Translation gives CASSLVRGADIQYF.

Only one count was recorded for this clonotype. Here the CDR3 omits its conserved ending phenylalanine or tryptophan, so a read error is the likely source. The gene calls are TRBV11-2 and TRBJ2-2, with a weak D call TRBD2 (5 bases). V lost 4 bases and J 5 bases, leaving 11 bases between the germline ends. Per germline, CDR1 SGHAT and CDR2 FQNNGV. CDR3 length: 14 residues. CDR3 DNA: TGTGCCAGCAGCTATATGAGGGCAACCGGGGAGCTGTTTCTT. Amino acids: CASSYMRATGELFL.

This clonotype was found many times. J is TRBJ2-1 and V is TRBV6-2 or TRBV6-3; 14 bases line up with TRBD2. Germline V gene data show CDR1 as MNHEY and CDR2 as SVGEGT. Trimming took 6 bases from V and 7 from J; bases not matched to a gene: 2. This CDR3 is built from 14 residues. The CDR3 region is CASRRLAGGNEQFF. In DNA, the CDR3 is TGTGCCAGCAGGCGACTAGCGGGGGGGAATGAGCAGTTCTTC.

This clonotype was detected ten times or more. The chain recombines TRBV28 with TRBJ2-7; weak D call: TRBD2 (8 bases). Trimming took 5 bases from V and 7 from J, leaving 27 bases between them. This CDR3 spans 17 amino acids. Germline-derived CDR1 and CDR2 are MDHEN and SYDVKM. CDR3 sequence (DNA): TGTGCCAGCAGTAGTGTGACAGGGACTAGGTCGGCTTCGGAGCAGTACTTC. Its protein product is CASSSVTGTRSASEQYF.

This clonotype was seen at least ten times. This rearrangement joins TRBV28 to TRBJ2-7, with 7 bases aligning to TRBD2. This CDR3 comprises 15 residues. V shed 3 bases and J 2 bases; nucleotides not matched to a gene: 7. Germline CDR1 is MDHEN and CDR2 is SYDVKM. The CDR3 sequence is CASSLSGVMTYEQYF. In nucleotides, the CDR3 is TGTGCCAGCAGTTTGAGCGGGGTTATGACCTACGAGCAGTACTTC.

This clonotype was counted many times. The CDR3 sequence: CASSNRNSNQPQHF. CDR3 DNA sequence: TGTGCCAGTAGTAATCGTAATAGCAATCAGCCCCAGCATTTT. J is TRBJ1-5 and V is TRBV19; unclear D gene. The CDR3 covers 14 residues. Germline values: CDR1 LNHDA, CDR2 SQIVND (reference sequence). With 4 bases removed from V and 0 bases from J, the gap between germline ends came to 7 bases.